This T cell receptor beta chain originates from a study of shared clonotypes between healthy human individuals. Notes on the study in general: Among non-shared clonotypes, generation probabilities were lower than among those shared by all four donors. The rarefaction results pointed to incomplete sorted-subset sequencing despite large depth.

Naive CD8 isolation took CD45RO-negative cells positively selected for CCR7 and excluded terminally differentiated effector memory CD45RA+ cells. Original processing methods: Filtering was not the same, since immunoSEQ gave junction-only sequences without quality scores. Sequencing was performed with immunoSEQ multiplex PCR; in TCRdb, only in-frame clones are kept and a portion is missing. V and J calls and clone size come straight from that table; D and trimming were deduced from the DNA. The data show about 2.2 million clones, with around 93% seen just once and about 1.7% held by the top ten. Germline CDR1 and CDR2: SGHRS and YFSETQ. Trimming cost V 3 bases and J 0 bases, with 27 bases left between them. The length of the CDR3 is 20 residues. In regard to this clone: What it binds is unknown.

This TCR derives from a man in his late teens or twenties in good health. Some clones in this sample may be carry-over from other donors' samples. The specimen was naive CD8+ T cells from PBMCs. The rearrangement links TRBV5-1 to TRBJ1-2; unclear D gene. The chain's CDR3 is CASSSDRIFNPKITNYGYTF. In DNA form, the CDR3 reads TGCGCCAGCAGCTCGGACCGGATATTCAACCCGAAGATTACTAACTATGGCTACACCTTC.